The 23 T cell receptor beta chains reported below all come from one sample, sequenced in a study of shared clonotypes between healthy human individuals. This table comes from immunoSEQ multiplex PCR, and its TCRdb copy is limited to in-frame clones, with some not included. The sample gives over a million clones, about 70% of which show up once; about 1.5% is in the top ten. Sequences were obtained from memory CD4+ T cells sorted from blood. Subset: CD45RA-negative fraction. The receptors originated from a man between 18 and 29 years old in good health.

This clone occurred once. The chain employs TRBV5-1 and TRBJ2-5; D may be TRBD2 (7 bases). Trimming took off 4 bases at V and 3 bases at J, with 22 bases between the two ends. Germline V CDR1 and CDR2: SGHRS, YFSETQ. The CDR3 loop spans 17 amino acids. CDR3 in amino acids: CASSGRRPRGGEETQYF. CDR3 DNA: TGCGCCAGCAGCGGACGAAGACCTAGGGGGGGTGAAGAGACCCAGTACTTC.

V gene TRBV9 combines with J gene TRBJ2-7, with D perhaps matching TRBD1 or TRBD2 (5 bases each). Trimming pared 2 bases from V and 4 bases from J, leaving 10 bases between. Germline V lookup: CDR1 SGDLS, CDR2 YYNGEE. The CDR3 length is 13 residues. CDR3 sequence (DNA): TGTGCCAGCAGCGTCCGGGACGGGTACGAGCAGTACTTC. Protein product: CASSVRDGYEQYF.

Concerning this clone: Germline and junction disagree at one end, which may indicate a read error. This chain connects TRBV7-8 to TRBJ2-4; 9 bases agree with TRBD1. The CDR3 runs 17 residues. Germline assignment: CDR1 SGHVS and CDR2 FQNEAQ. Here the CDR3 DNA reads TGTGCCAGCAGCCCTACTATCGGGGACAGGGCCAAAAACATTCGGTACTTC. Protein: CASSPTIGDRAKNIRYF.

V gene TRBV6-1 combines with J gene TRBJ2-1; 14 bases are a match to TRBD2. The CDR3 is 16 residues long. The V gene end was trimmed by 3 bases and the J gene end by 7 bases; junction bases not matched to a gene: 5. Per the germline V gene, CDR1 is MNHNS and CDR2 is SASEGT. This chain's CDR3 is CASSDRGTSGGNEQFF. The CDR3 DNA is TGTGCCAGCAGTGACAGGGGGACTAGCGGGGGAAATGAGCAGTTCTTC.

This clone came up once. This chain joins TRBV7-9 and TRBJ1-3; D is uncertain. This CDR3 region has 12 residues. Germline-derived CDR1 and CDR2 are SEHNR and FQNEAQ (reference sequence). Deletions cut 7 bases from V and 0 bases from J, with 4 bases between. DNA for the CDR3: TGTGCCAGCACAGGCTCTGGAAACACCATATATTTT. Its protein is CASTGSGNTIYF.

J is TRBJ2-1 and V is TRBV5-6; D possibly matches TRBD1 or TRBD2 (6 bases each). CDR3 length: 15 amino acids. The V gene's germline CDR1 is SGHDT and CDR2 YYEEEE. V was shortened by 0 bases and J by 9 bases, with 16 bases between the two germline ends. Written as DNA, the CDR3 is TGTGCCAGCAGCTTGGTTCCGGGGGCGACTATTGAGCAGTTCTTC. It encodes CASSLVPGATIEQFF.

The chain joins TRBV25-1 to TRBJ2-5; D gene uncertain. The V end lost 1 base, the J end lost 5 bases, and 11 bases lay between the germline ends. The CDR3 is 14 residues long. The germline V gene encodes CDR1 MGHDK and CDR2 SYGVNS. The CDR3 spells CASSESNSQETQYF. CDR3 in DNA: TGTGCCAGCAGTGAATCAAATAGTCAGGAGACCCAGTACTTC.

The DNA for the CDR3 is TGTGCCAGCAGGAAAGCGGGAGTGGCTGCCCAGTACTTC. Translating it yields CASRKAGVAAQYF. The chain links TRBV6-5 to TRBJ2-5; 8 positions agree with TRBD2. With 6 bases clipped from V and 9 bases from J, the junction kept 9 bases outside the gene matches. The V gene's germline CDR1 is MNHEY and CDR2 SVGAGI. CDR3 length: 13 residues.

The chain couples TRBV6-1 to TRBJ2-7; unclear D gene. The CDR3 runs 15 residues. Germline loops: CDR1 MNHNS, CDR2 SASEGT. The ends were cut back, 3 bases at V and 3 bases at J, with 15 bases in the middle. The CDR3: CASSDIWGPGYEQYF. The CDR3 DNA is TGTGCCAGCAGTGACATCTGGGGTCCGGGCTACGAGCAGTACTTC.

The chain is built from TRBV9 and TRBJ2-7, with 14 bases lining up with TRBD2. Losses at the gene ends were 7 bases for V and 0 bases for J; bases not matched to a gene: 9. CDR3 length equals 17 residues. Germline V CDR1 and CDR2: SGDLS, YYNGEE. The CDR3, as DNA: TGTGCCAGCTCGGGACTAGCGGGAGACCGGGCCTCCTACGAGCAGTACTTC. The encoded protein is CASSGLAGDRASYEQYF.

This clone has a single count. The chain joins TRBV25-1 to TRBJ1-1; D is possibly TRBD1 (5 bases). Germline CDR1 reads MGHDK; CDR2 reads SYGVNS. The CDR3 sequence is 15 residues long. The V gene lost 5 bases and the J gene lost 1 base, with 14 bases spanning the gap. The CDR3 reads CASSPWGGANTEAFF. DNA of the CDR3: TGTGCCAGCAGTCCCTGGGGAGGGGCGAACACTGAAGCTTTCTTT.

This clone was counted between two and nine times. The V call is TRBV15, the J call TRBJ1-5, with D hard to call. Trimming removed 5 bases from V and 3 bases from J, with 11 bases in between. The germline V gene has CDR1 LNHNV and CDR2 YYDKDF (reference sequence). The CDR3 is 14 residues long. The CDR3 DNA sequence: TGTGCCACCAGCGAAGAGGGAGTCAATCAGCCCCAGCATTTT. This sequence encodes CATSEEGVNQPQHF.

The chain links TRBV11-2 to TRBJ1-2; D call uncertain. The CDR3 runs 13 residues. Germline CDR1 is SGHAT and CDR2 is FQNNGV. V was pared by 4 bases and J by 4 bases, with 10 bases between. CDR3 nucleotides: TGTGCCAGCAGCTCAAGCCAGATCTATGGCTACACCTTC. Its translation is CASSSSQIYGYTF.

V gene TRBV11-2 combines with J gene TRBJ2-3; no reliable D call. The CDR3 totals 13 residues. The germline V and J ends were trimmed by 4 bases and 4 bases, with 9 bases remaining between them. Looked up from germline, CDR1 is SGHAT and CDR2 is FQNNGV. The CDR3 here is CASSWAAADTQYF. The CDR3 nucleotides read TGTGCCAGCAGCTGGGCGGCGGCAGATACGCAGTATTTT.

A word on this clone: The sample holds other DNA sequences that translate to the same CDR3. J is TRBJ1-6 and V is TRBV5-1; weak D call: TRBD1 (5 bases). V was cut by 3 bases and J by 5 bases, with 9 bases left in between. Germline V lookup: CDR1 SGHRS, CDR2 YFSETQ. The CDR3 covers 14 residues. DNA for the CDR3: TGCGCCAGCAGCTCCGGGACCCATAATTCACCCCTCCACTTT. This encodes CASSSGTHNSPLHF. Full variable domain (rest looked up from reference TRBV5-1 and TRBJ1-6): KAGVTQTPRYLIKTRGQQVTLSCSPISGHRSVSWYQQTPGQGLQFLFEYFSETQRNKGNFPGRFSGRQFSNSRSEMNVSTLELGDSALYLCASSSGTHNSPLHFGNGTRLTVT.

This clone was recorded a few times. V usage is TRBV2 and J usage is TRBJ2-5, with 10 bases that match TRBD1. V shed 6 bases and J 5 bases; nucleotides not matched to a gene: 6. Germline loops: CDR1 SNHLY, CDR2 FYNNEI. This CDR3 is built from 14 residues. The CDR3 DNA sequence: TGTGCCAGCAGCGGACAGGGGGATAGGGAGACCCAGTACTTC. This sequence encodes CASSGQGDRETQYF.

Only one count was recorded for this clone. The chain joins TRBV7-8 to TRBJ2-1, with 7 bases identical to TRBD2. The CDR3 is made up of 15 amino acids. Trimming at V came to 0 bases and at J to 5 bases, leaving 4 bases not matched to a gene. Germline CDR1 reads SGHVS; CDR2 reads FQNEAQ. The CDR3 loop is CASSLAGRGDNEQFF. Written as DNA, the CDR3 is TGTGCCAGCAGCTTAGCGGGGAGGGGCGACAATGAGCAGTTCTTC. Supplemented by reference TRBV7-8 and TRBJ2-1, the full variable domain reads GAGVSQSPRYKVAKRGQDVALRCDPISGHVSLFWYQQALGQGPEFLTYFQNEAQLDKSGLPSDRFFAERPEGSVSTLKIQRTQQEDSAVYLCASSLAGRGDNEQFFGPGTRLTVL.

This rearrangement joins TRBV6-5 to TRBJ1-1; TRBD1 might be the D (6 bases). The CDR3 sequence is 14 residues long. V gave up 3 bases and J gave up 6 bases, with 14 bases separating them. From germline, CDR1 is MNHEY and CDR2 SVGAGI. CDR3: CASSYRGTSSEAFF. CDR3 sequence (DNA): TGTGCCAGCAGTTATAGGGGGACAAGCTCTGAAGCTTTCTTT.

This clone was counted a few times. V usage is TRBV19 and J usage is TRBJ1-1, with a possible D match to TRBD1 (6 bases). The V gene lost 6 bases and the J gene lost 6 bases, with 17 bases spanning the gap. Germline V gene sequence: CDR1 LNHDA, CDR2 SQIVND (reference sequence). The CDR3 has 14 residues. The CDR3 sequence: CASRLRGVDPEAFF. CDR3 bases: TGTGCCAGTAGGTTAAGGGGGGTCGACCCTGAAGCTTTCTTT.

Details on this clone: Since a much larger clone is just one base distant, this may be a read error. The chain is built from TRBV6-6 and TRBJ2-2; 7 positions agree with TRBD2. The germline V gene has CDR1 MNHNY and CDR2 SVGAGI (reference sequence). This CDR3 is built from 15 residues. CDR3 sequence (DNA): TGTGCCAGCAGTGCGGGACTAACGAACGCCGGGGAGCTGTTTTTT. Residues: CASSAGLTNAGELFF.

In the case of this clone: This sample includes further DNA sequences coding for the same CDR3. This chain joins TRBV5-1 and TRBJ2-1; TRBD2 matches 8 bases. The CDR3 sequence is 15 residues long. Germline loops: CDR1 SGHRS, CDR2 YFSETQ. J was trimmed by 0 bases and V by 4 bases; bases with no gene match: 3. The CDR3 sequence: CASSLGTSSYNEQFF. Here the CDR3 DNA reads TGCGCCAGCAGCCTCGGGACTAGCTCCTACAATGAGCAGTTCTTC.

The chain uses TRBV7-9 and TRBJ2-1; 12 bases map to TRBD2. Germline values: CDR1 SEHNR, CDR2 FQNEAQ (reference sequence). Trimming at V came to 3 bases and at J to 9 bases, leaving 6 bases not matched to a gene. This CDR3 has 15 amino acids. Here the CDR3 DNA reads TGTGCCAGCAGCTTCAGGACTAGCGGGGCTTTTGAGCAGTTCTTC. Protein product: CASSFRTSGAFEQFF.

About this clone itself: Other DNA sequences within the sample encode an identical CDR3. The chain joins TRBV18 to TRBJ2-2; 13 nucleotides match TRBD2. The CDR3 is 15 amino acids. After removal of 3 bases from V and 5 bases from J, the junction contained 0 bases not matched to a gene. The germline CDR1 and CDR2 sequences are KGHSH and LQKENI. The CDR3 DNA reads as TGTGCCAGCTCACCGGGACTAGCGGGGACCGGGGAGCTGTTTTTT. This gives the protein CASSPGLAGTGELFF.